A single sample gave rise to the 8 T cell receptor beta chains below, sequenced in a study of blood T cell repertoires in COVID-19. Profiled with immunoSEQ multiplex PCR; TCRdb holds only in-frame clones, not every one. This sample has approximately 50,000 clones, with roughly nine tenths found just once. The sample consisted of peripheral blood. These receptors were collected from a human donor in a cohort sampled during active COVID-19.

The count of this clone is one. The V call is TRBV5-4, the J call TRBJ2-7; 13 positions match TRBD2. There are 15 residues in the CDR3. In germline, CDR1 is SGHNT, CDR2 YYREEE (reference sequence). CDR3 in amino acids: CASGSRTSGSHEQYV. The CDR3, as DNA: TGTGCAAGCGGATCAAGGACTAGCGGGAGCCACGAGCAGTACGTC.

V and J are TRBV2 and TRBJ1-1, with TRBD1 as a possible D gene (6 bases). The germline V and J ends were trimmed by 6 bases and 4 bases, with 12 bases remaining between them. The CDR3 extends over 13 amino acids. The germline V gene has CDR1 SNHLY and CDR2 FYNNEI. The CDR3: CASSRTGTTEAFF. The CDR3 DNA sequence: TGTGCCAGCAGCCGAACAGGGACCACTGAAGCTTTCTTT.

In its sample, this clone was seen once. The chain employs TRBV9 and TRBJ2-3, with D possibly matching TRBD2 (6 bases). The CDR3 runs to 16 residues. Between the trimmed V and J ends, which lost 6 bases and 0 bases, there was a span of 17 bases. Germline-derived CDR1 and CDR2 are SGDLS and YYNGEE. As DNA, the CDR3 is TGTGCCAGCACCCCGAGTGAGCGGGCCAGCACAGATACGCAGTATTTT. Its translation is CASTPSERASTDTQYF. Full variable domain (missing parts from reference TRBV9 and TRBJ2-3): DSGVTQTPKHLITATGQRVTLRCSPRSGDLSVYWYQQSLDQGLQFLIQYYNGEERAKGNILERFSAQQFPDLHSELNLSSLELGDSALYFCASTPSERASTDTQYFGPGTRLTVL.

The rearrangement joins TRBV9 to TRBJ1-4; TRBD1 matches at 7 bases. The CDR3 sequence is 17 residues long. From germline, CDR1 is SGDLS and CDR2 YYNGEE. J gave up 3 bases and V 4 bases, and 12 bases lay outside the gene matches. The CDR3 region has the DNA TGTGCCAGCAGCCCCTACCGGACAGGAGGTGCTAATGAAAAACTGTTTTTT. Encoded protein: CASSPYRTGGANEKLFF.

The V and J genes are TRBV9 and TRBJ2-3; TRBD2 matches 7 bases. In germline, CDR1 is SGDLS, CDR2 YYNGEE. Trimming cost V 0 bases and J 7 bases; bases outside gene matches: 8. The CDR3 length is 15 residues. The CDR3, as DNA: TGTGCCAGCAGCGTAGAGGAGACTAGCTTGTATACGCAGTATTTT. Residues: CASSVEETSLYTQYF.

The chain links TRBV30 to TRBJ1-5; 8 nucleotides match TRBD1. From germline, CDR1 is GTSNPN and CDR2 SVGIG (reference sequence). The CDR3 runs 15 residues. V was pared by 3 bases and J by 1 base, with 5 bases of the junction left unmatched. The chain's CDR3 is CAWREQGVSNQPQHF. CDR3 in DNA: TGTGCCTGGAGAGAACAGGGGGTGAGCAATCAGCCCCAGCATTTT.

The V and J genes are TRBV24-1 and TRBJ1-3; D remains unclear. The CDR3 sequence is 13 residues long. Germline loops: CDR1 KGHDR, CDR2 SFDVKD. The V and J ends lost 9 bases and 1 base respectively, with 9 bases between them. The CDR3 region is CATAQRSGNTIYF. DNA of the CDR3: TGTGCCACCGCCCAGCGGTCTGGAAACACCATATATTTT.

The chain employs TRBV18 and TRBJ2-1; 7 bases are shared with TRBD1. This CDR3 has 19 residues. Germline CDR1 KGHSH, CDR2 LQKENI. V lost 3 bases and J lost 4; bases outside the gene matches: 18. The CDR3 protein is CASSPSAPRGNKLYNEQFF. CDR3 sequence (DNA): TGTGCCAGCTCACCGAGCGCCCCCAGGGGGAATAAACTATACAATGAGCAGTTCTTC. The full variable domain, completed using reference TRBV18 and TRBJ2-1, is NAGVMQNPRHLVRRRGQEARLRCSPMKGHSHVYWYRQLPEEGLKFMVYLQKENIIDESGMPKERFSAEFPKEGPSILRIQQVVRGDSAAYFCASSPSAPRGNKLYNEQFFGPGTRLTVL.